This TCR beta chain is drawn from a study of control samples from healthy donors and cancer patients. CDR3 size: 17 residues. Germline CDR1 reads LNHDA; CDR2 reads SQIVND (reference sequence). The assay was immunoSEQ multiplex PCR, and TCRdb's table has in-frame clones only and misses some. Seen here are some 120,000 clones, about 95% observed once, and the top ten hold roughly 4%. To note about this clone: At one of its ends the junction is not consistent with the germline gene, which may arise from a read error.

The receptor's source is a man between 25 and 39 years old in good health. Sequencing was carried out using blood. The rearrangement links TRBV19 to TRBJ2-2; the D call may be TRBD1 or TRBD2 (6 bases each). The chain's CDR3 is CASSIDRPGAETGELLF. CDR3 in DNA: TGTGCCAGTAGTATAGATCGCCCGGGGGCGGAGACCGGGGAGCTGCTTTTT.